The T cell receptor beta chain under discussion was sequenced for a study of regulatory T cells in long-lasting Graves disease. Study information: Graves' disease counted as persistent after over 5 years of antithyroid drugs with positive TSH receptor antibodies. General study points: Repertoires from persistent disease leaned toward TRBV28, TRBJ1-2 and TRBJ2-5.

This clonotype was seen a handful of times. What it binds is not known. CDR1 is SEHNR and CDR2 is FQNEAQ in the germline V gene (reference sequence). This CDR3 is built from 13 residues. V was cut by 5 bases and J by 7 bases, with 12 bases left in between. With iRepertoire HTBI primers and Arm-PCR of CDR3 regions, TCR beta libraries were built. TCRdb re-analysed the multiplex PCR reads in MiXCR, keeping a single row per CDR3 protein. This sample has approximately 290,000 distinct CDR3 sequences; under 25% occur once, and the top ten carry approximately 60%. The time point: persistent/refractory GD, antithyroid drugs over 5 years with positive TRAb. PBMC-extracted RNA yielded the TCR library. Investigators report Graves' disease was diagnosed under American Thyroid Association guidelines.

The sequence was collected from a female donor with Graves disease. The sequencing here drew on peripheral blood mononuclear cells (PBMCs), taken when the disease was refractory, from a patient treated with antithyroid drugs. J is TRBJ2-1 and V is TRBV7-9; possible D gene TRBD1, 6 bases. The CDR3 nucleotides read TGTGCCAGCAGCCAACAACAGGGTAATGAGCAGTTCTTC. Translated: CASSQQQGNEQFF.